Shown below are 7 T cell receptor beta chains from a single sample sequenced in a study of blood T cell repertoires in COVID-19. Clones were sequenced by immunoSEQ multiplex PCR, and TCRdb holds only the in-frame ones, with some missing. The sample contains approximately 170,000 clones, about 88% of which appear only once. Sequencing input: peripheral blood. Every receptor here comes from a woman at least 80 years old in a cohort sampled during active or convalescent COVID-19.

The V gene is TRBV2, the J gene TRBJ2-7, with a tentative D call TRBD2 (6 bases). This CDR3 is 14 amino acids long. CDR1 SNHLY and CDR2 FYNNEI come from the germline V gene. V was shortened by 7 bases and J by 0 bases, with 13 bases between the two germline ends. CDR3 in amino acids: CASTPGTPSYEQYV. The CDR3 DNA reads as TGTGCCAGCACTCCCGGGACTCCCTCCTACGAGCAGTACGTC.

V and J are TRBV18 and TRBJ2-5; D remains ambiguous. Trimming took 5 bases from V and 7 from J, leaving 11 bases between them. Per the germline V gene, CDR1 is KGHSH and CDR2 is LQKENI. The CDR3 is made up of 12 amino acids. The CDR3 loop reads CASSELAGTQYF. CDR3 DNA sequence: TGTGCCAGCTCAGAGTTAGCCGGGACCCAGTACTTC.

The CDR3 sequence: CASSPGRDRQNSNYGYTF. CDR3 sequence (DNA): TGTGCCAGCAGCCCCGGTAGGGACAGGCAAAATTCTAACTATGGCTACACCTTC. This rearrangement joins TRBV7-9 to TRBJ1-2; TRBD1 aligns across 8 bases. V was pared by 5 bases and J by 0 bases, with 14 bases of the junction left unmatched. The germline CDR1 and CDR2 sequences are SEHNR and FQNEAQ (reference sequence). The CDR3 has 18 residues.

The rearrangement joins TRBV3-1 (or the pseudogene TRBV3-2) to TRBJ2-5; TRBD2 matches at 9 bases. Trimming removed 6 bases from V and 4 bases from J; junction bases left unmatched: 12. Germline values: CDR1 LGHDT, CDR2 YNNKEL (reference sequence). This CDR3 is built from 16 residues. The CDR3 DNA follows: TGTGCCAGCAGAAACGTATTGCGGGGGGGCCGAGAGACCCAGTACTTC. Its translation is CASRNVLRGGRETQYF.

The V and J genes are TRBV20-1 and TRBJ1-1; no clear D. Germline-derived CDR1 and CDR2 are DFQATT and SNEGSKA (reference sequence). V lost 5 bases and J 1 base, leaving 5 bases between the germline ends. The CDR3 covers 11 residues. For the CDR3, the DNA is TGCAGTGCTCGTAAGAACACTGAAGCTTTCTTT. Residues: CSARKNTEAFF.

The chain employs TRBV9 and TRBJ2-2; 10 bases line up with TRBD2. Losses at the gene ends were 4 bases for V and 6 bases for J; bases not matched to a gene: 12. This CDR3 comprises 17 residues. CDR1 and CDR2 (germline): SGDLS, YYNGEE. CDR3 DNA sequence: TGTGCCAGCAGCCCCCTAGGGACTAGCGCCAGCCCCGGGGAGCTGTTTTTT. Translation: CASSPLGTSASPGELFF.

The chain joins TRBV6-5 to TRBJ2-7, with D hard to call. This CDR3 region has 14 residues. Trimming stripped 0 bases from V and 0 bases from J, with 6 bases between. The germline gives CDR1 MNHEY, CDR2 SVGAGI. The CDR3 region is CASSYSSSSYEQYF. The CDR3 DNA sequence: TGTGCCAGCAGTTACTCGTCGAGCTCCTACGAGCAGTACTTC.